This TCR beta chain was recorded in a study of T cell responses to AZD1222 COVID-19 vaccine. Repertoires were generated with immunoSEQ multiplex PCR, while TCRdb's copy carries only in-frame clones and drops some. The table records tens of thousands of clones, about 90% of them present only once. The sequence was obtained from an adult who received the AZD1222 COVID-19 vaccine. The sequencing here drew on peripheral blood, taken 28 days after the second AZD1222 dose.

CDR3 in amino acids: CASSQDGTGNEQFF. CDR3 bases: TGTGCCAGCAGCCAAGACGGGACCGGCAATGAGCAGTTCTTC. V and J are TRBV4-2 and TRBJ2-1; D tentatively fits TRBD1 or TRBD2 (5 bases each). CDR1 LGHNA and CDR2 YNFKEQ come from the germline V gene. V was clipped by 0 bases and J by 6 bases, with 9 bases between them. The CDR3 length is 14 residues.